The following is a TCR beta chain sequence with its context. The data originate from a study of CD8+ T cells in alopecia areata. Sorting of CD4+ cells into CD25+CD127- cells (for about 5 patients) was performed. CD4+ and CD8+ T cells were sorted from PBMCs stained for CD3, CD4 and CD8. Germline assignment: CDR1 MNHNS and CDR2 SASEGT. The CDR3 spans 13 residues. V was pared by 7 bases and J by 6 bases, with 13 bases between. Reverse transcription of extracted RNA yielded cDNA, which provided the sequencing template. Sequencing was performed with immunoSEQ multiplex PCR; in TCRdb, only in-frame clones are kept and a portion is missing. The sample lists some 20,000 clones; roughly 60% were seen once.

V and J are TRBV6-1 and TRBJ1-5; weak D call: TRBD1 (6 bases). The sequencing sample was made of CD4+ Tregs sorted from blood. This receptor was taken from a human donor with alopecia areata. The CDR3, as DNA: TGTGCCAGCATCCCGACAGGAGGTCAGCCCCAGCATTTT. Its protein product is CASIPTGGQPQHF.